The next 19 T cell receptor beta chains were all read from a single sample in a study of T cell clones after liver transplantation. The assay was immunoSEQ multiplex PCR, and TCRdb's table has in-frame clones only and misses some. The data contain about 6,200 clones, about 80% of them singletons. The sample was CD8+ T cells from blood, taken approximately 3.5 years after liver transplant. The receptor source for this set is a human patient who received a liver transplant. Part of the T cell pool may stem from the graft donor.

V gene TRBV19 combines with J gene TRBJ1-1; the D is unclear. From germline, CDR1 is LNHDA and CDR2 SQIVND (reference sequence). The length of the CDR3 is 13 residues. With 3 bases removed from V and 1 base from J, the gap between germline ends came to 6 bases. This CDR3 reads CASSMAANTEAFF. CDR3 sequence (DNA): TGTGCCAGTAGTATGGCGGCGAACACTGAAGCTTTCTTT.

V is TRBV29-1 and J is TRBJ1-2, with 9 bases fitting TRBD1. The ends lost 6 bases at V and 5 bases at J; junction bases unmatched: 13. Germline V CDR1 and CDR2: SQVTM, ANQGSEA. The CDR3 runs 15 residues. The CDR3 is CSVEEYGDRVYGYTF. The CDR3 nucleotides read TGCAGCGTCGAGGAGTATGGGGACAGGGTTTATGGCTACACCTTC.

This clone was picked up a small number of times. CDR3 nucleotide sequence: TGTGCCAGCAGTTTATCCCCGACAGGGGCCCTGACTTATGGCTACACCTTC. This sequence encodes CASSLSPTGALTYGYTF. The chain uses TRBV27 and TRBJ1-2, with TRBD1 matching 8 bases. Germline loops: CDR1 MNHEY, CDR2 SMNVEV (reference sequence). Trimming removed 0 bases from V and 5 bases from J; junction bases left unmatched: 11. The CDR3 has 17 residues.

The CDR3 coding sequence is TGTGCCAGCAGCGCGATGTACGGGGGGCAAACTAATGAAAAACTGTTTTTT. Translating it yields CASSAMYGGQTNEKLFF. The V gene is TRBV27, the J gene TRBJ1-4; perhaps TRBD1 as D (6 bases). The CDR3 sequence is 17 residues long. Per the germline V gene, CDR1 is MNHEY and CDR2 is SMNVEV (reference sequence). V was shortened by 6 bases and J by 1 base, with 18 bases between the two germline ends. Full variable domain (remainder filled in from reference TRBV27 and TRBJ1-4): EAQVTQNPRYLITVTGKKLTVTCSQNMNHEYMSWYRQDPGLGLRQIYYSMNVEVTDKGDVPEGYKVSRKEKRNFPLILESPSPNQTSLYFCASSAMYGGQTNEKLFFGSGTQLSVL.

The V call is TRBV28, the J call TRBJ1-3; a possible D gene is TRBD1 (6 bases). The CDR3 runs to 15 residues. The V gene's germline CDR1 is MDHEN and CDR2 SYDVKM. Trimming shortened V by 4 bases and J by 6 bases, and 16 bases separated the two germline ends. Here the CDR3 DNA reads TGTGCCAGCAGTTCCCATCGGGGGGCAGAAAACACCATATATTTT. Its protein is CASSSHRGAENTIYF.

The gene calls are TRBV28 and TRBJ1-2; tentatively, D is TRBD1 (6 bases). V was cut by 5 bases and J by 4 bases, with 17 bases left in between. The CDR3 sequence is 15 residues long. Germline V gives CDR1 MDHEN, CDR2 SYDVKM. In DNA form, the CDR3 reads TGTGCCAGCAGTACCCGGGACACAATGTTCTATGGCTACACCTTC. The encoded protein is CASSTRDTMFYGYTF.

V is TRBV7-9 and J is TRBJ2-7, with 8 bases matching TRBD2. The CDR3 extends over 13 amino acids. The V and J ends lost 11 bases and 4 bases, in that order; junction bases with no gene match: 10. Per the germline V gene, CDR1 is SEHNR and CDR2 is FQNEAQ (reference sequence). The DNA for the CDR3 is TGTGCCTCCACCCGGGGGGGTGGGTACGAGCAGTACTTC. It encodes CASTRGGGYEQYF.

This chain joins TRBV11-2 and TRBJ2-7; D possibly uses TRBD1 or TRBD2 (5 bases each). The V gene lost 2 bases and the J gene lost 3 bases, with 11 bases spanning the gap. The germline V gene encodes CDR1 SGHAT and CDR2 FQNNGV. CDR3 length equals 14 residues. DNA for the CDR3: TGTGCCAGCAGCTTAAGCGGACACGTCTACGAGCAGTACTTC. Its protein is CASSLSGHVYEQYF.

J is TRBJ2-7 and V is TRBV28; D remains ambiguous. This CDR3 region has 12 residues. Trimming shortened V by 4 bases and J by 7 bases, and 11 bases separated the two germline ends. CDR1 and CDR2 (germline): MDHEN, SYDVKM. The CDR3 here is CASSSPTHEQYF. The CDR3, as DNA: TGTGCCAGCAGTTCACCCACGCATGAGCAGTACTTC. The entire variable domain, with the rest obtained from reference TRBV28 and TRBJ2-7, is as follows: DVKVTQSSRYLVKRTGEKVFLECVQDMDHENMFWYRQDPGLGLRLIYFSYDVKMKEKGDIPEGYSVSREKKERFSLILESASTNQTSMYLCASSSPTHEQYFGPGTRLTVT.

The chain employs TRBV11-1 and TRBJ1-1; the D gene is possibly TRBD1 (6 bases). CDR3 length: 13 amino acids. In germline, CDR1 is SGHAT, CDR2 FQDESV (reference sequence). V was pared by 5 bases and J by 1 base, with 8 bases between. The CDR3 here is CASSLDRNTEAFF. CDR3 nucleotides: TGTGCCAGCAGCCTGGACAGGAACACTGAAGCTTTCTTT.

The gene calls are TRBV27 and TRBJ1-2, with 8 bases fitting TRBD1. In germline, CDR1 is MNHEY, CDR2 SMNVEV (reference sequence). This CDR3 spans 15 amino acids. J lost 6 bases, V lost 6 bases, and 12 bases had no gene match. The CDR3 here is CASSRDRGMNHGYTF. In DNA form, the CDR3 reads TGTGCCAGCAGCCGAGACAGGGGCATGAATCATGGCTACACCTTC.

The CDR3 protein is CASSFDPLAGSTGELFF. The DNA of the CDR3 is TGTGCCAGCAGCTTTGACCCCCTAGCGGGATCAACCGGGGAGCTGTTTTTT. This rearrangement joins TRBV7-2 to TRBJ2-2; 9 nucleotides agree with TRBD2. The CDR3 totals 17 residues. The V and J ends lost 3 bases and 5 bases, in that order; junction bases with no gene match: 10. The germline V gene has CDR1 SGHTA and CDR2 FQGNSA. Using reference TRBV7-2 and TRBJ2-2 for the parts outside the CDR3, the full variable domain is GAGVSQSPSNKVTEKGKDVELRCDPISGHTALYWYRQSLGQGLEFLIYFQGNSAPDKSGLPSDRFSAERTGGSVSTLTIQRTQQEDSAVYLCASSFDPLAGSTGELFFGEGSRLTVL.

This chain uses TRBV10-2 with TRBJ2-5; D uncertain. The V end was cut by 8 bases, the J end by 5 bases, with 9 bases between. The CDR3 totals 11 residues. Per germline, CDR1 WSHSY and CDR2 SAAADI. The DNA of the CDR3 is TGCGCCAGCTTACTTGGGGAGACCCAGTACTTC. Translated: CASLLGETQYF.

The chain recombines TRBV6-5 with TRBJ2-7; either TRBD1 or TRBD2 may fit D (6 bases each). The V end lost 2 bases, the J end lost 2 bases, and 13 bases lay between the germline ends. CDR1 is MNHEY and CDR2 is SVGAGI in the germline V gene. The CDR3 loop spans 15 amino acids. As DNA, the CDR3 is TGTGCCAGCAGTTACGTCGGGGGCTCAACCTACGAGCAGTACTTC. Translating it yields CASSYVGGSTYEQYF.

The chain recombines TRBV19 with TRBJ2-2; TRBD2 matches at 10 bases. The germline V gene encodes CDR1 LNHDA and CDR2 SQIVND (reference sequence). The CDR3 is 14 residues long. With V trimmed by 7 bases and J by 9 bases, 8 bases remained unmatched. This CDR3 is CASNWASGSRELFF. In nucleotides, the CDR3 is TGTGCCAGTAATTGGGCTAGCGGGAGTCGGGAGCTGTTTTTT.

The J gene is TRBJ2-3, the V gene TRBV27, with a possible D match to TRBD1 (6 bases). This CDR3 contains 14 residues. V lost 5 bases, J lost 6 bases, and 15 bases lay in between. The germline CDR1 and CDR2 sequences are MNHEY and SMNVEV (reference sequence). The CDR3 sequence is CASSESTGTDTQYF. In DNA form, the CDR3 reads TGTGCCAGCAGTGAATCTACAGGGACGGATACGCAGTATTTT.

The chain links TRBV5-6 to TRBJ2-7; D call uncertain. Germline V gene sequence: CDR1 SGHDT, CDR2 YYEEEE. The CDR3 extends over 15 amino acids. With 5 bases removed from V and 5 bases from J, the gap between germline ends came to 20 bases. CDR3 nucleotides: TGTGCCAGCAGTGGGTGGGGTCTCCCGCCGGACGAGCAGTACTTC. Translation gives CASSGWGLPPDEQYF.

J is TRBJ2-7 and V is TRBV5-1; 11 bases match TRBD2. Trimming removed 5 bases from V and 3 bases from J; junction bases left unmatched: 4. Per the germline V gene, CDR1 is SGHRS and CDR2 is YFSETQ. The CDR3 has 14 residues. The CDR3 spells CASRVTSGSYEQYF. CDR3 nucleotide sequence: TGCGCCAGCAGAGTTACTAGCGGGAGCTACGAGCAGTACTTC. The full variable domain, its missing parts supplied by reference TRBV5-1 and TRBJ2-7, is KAGVTQTPRYLIKTRGQQVTLSCSPISGHRSVSWYQQTPGQGLQFLFEYFSETQRNKGNFPGRFSGRQFSNSRSEMNVSTLELGDSALYLCASRVTSGSYEQYFGPGTRLTVT.

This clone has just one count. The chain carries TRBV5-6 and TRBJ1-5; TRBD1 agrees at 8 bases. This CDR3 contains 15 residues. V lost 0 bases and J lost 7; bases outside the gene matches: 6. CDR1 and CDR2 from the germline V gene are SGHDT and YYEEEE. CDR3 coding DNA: TGTGCCAGCAGCTTGGGACAGGGGTTTAGGCAGCCCCAGCATTTT. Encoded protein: CASSLGQGFRQPQHF.